Listed here are 6 T cell receptor beta chains from one sample, sequenced in a study of post-analysis software for immune sequencing data. General study results and limits: Included in a set of 5 or 6 TRBV segments more frequent in patients than controls were TRBV5-6, TRBV5-1 and TRBV20-1.

cDNA libraries of TCR beta carried unique molecular identifiers. MiXCR, run by TCRdb on the PCR reads, gives a single entry per CDR3 protein. Among approximately 630,000 distinct CDR3 sequences, roughly three fifths were seen once, and the ten largest hold 11%. Which antigens these TCRs recognize remains unknown. The sample taken for sequencing was blood. These receptors all stem from a girl aged 2 to 10 with multiple sclerosis.

This clonotype was counted a few times. This sequence joins TRBV29-1 and TRBJ2-5; 7 bases are shared with TRBD1. The assigned J gene may be wrong: the sequence end matches TRBJ2-7 better. The CDR3 spans 14 residues. CDR1 and CDR2 from the germline V gene are SQVTM and ANQGSEA. CDR3 DNA sequence: TGCAGCGTTGATAGGCCCGGGACAGCCTACGAGCAGTACTTC. This encodes CSVDRPGTAYEQYF.

This clonotype has just one count. The V and J genes are TRBV5-1 and TRBJ1-1, with D possibly matching TRBD1 (5 bases). The CDR3 runs to 13 residues. V was trimmed by 6 bases and J by 7 bases, leaving 16 bases between them. Germline CDR1 and CDR2: SGHRS and YFSETQ. Here the CDR3 reads CASTRQDGGEAFF. The CDR3 nucleotides read TGCGCCAGCACCCGGCAGGACGGGGGTGAAGCTTTCTTT.

V gene TRBV10-3 combines with J gene TRBJ1-2, with 8 positions matching TRBD1. J lost 2 bases, V lost 10 bases, and 3 bases had no gene match. The germline CDR1 and CDR2 sequences are ENHRY and SYGVKD. The CDR3 is 12 residues long. The CDR3 loop is CATQGDNYGYTF. The DNA of the CDR3 is TGTGCCACACAGGGGGACAACTATGGCTACACCTTC.

V usage is TRBV20-1 and J usage is TRBJ1-5; D not certain. The V gene lost 4 bases and the J gene lost 3 bases, with 13 bases spanning the gap. The CDR3 has 14 residues. Germline V CDR1 and CDR2: DFQATT, SNEGSKA (reference sequence). The CDR3, as DNA: TGCAGTGCTATGCAGGAAACTATCAATCAGCCCCAGCATTTT. Its translation: CSAMQETINQPQHF.

To note about this clonotype: A read error is possible here, since a much larger clone lies one base away. The CDR3 coding sequence is TGCAGTGCTGGGGGGGTAGCTAACTATGGCTACACCTTC. Protein product: CSAGGVANYGYTF. The chain joins TRBV20-1 to TRBJ1-2; the D gene is possibly TRBD1 (5 bases). The CDR3 loop spans 13 amino acids. Germline CDR1 and CDR2: DFQATT and SNEGSKA (reference sequence). V was shortened by 5 bases and J by 0 bases, with 10 bases between the two germline ends.

This sequence joins TRBV19 and TRBJ2-3; 12 bases line up with TRBD1. The CDR3 is 17 amino acids. The V gene's germline CDR1 is LNHDA and CDR2 SQIVND (reference sequence). V gave up 5 bases and J gave up 3 bases; unmatched junction bases: 9. The CDR3 protein is CASSLPGQGAGTDTQYF. CDR3 coding DNA: TGTGCCAGTAGTTTACCGGGACAGGGGGCGGGGACAGATACGCAGTATTTT. The whole variable domain, filled in from reference TRBV19 and TRBJ2-3, reads DGGITQSPKYLFRKEGQNVTLSCEQNLNHDAMYWYRQDPGQGLRLIYYSQIVNDFQKGDIAEGYSVSREKKESFPLTVTSAQKNPTAFYLCASSLPGQGAGTDTQYFGPGTRLTVL.